This T cell receptor beta chain comes out of a study of T cell changes during pregnancy in multiple sclerosis. CDR1 is SGHNT and CDR2 is YYREEE in the germline V gene (reference sequence). This CDR3 spans 15 amino acids. J gave up 4 bases and V 5 bases, and 12 bases lay outside the gene matches. This table comes from immunoSEQ multiplex PCR, and its TCRdb copy is limited to in-frame clones, with some not included. The sample has about 52,000 clones; 80% to 95% are singletons. Source: CD4+ T cells from peripheral blood mononuclear cells, taken in the third trimester of pregnancy. The chain couples TRBV5-4 to TRBJ2-7; 7 positions match TRBD1. The TCR originated in a female donor with multiple sclerosis, enrolled in a pregnancy study. CDR3 nucleotide sequence: TGTGCCAGCAGTGGCGTGCCGGGACAGACTTACGAGCAGTACTTC. Its translation is CASSGVPGQTYEQYF.